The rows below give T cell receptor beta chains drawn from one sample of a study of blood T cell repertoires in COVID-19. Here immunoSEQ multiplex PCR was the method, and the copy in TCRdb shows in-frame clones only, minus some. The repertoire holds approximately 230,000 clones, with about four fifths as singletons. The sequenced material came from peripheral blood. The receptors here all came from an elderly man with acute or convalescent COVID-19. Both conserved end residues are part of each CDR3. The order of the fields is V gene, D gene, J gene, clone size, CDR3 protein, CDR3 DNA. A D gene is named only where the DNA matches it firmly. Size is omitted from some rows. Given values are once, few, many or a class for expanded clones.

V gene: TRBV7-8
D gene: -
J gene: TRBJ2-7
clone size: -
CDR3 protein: CASTRGAGMVSYEQYF
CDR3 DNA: TGTGCCAGCACCAGGGGGGCAGGGATGGTATCCTACGAGCAGTACTTC

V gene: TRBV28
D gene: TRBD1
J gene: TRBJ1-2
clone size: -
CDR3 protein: CASSWGDRALFYGYTF
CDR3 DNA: TGTGCCAGCAGTTGGGGGGACAGGGCCTTATTCTATGGCTACACCTTC

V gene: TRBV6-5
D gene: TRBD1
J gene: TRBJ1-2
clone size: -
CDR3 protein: CASIRGTGSGYTF
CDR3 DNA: TGTGCCAGCATTCGGGGGACAGGGAGTGGCTACACCTTC

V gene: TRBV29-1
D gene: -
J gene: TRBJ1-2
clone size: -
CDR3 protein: CSVDASLRDTLFDGYGYTF
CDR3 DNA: TGCAGCGTTGACGCATCCCTCCGGGACACATTGTTTGACGGCTATGGCTACACCTTC

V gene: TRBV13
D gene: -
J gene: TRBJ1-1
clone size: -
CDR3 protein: CASSSVSPNTEAFF
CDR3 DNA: TGTGCCAGCAGCTCCGTCTCCCCGAACACTGAAGCTTTCTTT

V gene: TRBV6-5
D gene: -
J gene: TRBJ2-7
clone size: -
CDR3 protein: CASSYSWRGTYEQYF
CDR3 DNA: TGTGCCAGCAGTTACTCGTGGAGGGGAACCTACGAGCAGTACTTC

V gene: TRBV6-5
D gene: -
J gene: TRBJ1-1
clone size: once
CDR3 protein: CASSFRQVNTEAFF
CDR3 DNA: TGTGCCAGCAGTTTCCGACAGGTGAACACTGAAGCTTTCTTT

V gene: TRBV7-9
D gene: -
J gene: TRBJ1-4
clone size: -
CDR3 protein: CASSLWQVATNEKLFF
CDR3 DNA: TGTGCCAGCAGCTTATGGCAGGTTGCAACTAATGAAAAACTGTTTTTT

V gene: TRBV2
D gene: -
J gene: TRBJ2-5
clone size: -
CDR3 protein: CASSELRETQYF
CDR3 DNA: TGTGCCAGCAGTGAGCTGAGAGAGACCCAGTACTTC

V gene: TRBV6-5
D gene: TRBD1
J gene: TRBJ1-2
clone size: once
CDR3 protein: CASRPTGGAYGYTF
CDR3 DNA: TGTGCCAGCAGACCGACAGGGGGCGCCTATGGCTACACCTTC

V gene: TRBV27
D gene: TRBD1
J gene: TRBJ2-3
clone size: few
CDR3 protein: CASSLSTGGLDTQYF
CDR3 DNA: TGTGCCAGCAGTTTATCCACAGGGGGCTTAGATACGCAGTATTTT

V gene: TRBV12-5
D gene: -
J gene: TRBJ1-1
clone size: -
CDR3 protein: CASARETTEAFF
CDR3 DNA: TGTGCTAGTGCTCGGGAGACCACTGAAGCTTTCTTT

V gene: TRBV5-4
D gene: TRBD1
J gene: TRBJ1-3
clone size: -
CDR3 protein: CASSLRTGPSGTDTIYF
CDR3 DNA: TGTGCCAGCAGCTTGAGGACAGGGCCGTCTGGCACGGACACCATATATTTT

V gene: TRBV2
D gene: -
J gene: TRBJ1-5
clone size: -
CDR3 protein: CASSGGGGYQPQHF
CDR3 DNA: TGTGCCAGCAGTGGGGGAGGGGGGTATCAGCCCCAGCATTTT

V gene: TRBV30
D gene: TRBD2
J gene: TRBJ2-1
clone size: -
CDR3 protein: CAWSDQRGGVNNEQFF
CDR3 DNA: TGTGCCTGGAGTGACCAGCGGGGGGGCGTAAACAATGAGCAGTTCTTC

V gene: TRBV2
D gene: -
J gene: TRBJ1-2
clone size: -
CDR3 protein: CASRISEPYGYTF
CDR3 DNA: TGTGCCAGCCGGATCTCGGAGCCCTATGGCTACACCTTC

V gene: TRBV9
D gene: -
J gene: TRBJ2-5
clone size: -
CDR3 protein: CASSVGSWQETQYF
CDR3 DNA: TGTGCCAGCAGCGTAGGGAGTTGGCAAGAGACCCAGTACTTC

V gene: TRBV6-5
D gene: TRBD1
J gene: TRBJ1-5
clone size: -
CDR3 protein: CASSSLWDSSNQPQHF
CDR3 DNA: TGTGCCAGCAGTTCCCTCTGGGACAGTAGCAATCAGCCCCAGCATTTT

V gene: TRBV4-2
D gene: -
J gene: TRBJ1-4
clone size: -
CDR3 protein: CASSQAGTRNEKLFF
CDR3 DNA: TGTGCCAGCAGCCAAGCCGGGACACGTAATGAAAAACTGTTTTTT

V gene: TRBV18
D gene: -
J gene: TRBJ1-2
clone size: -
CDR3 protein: CASSPRLAADGGYGYTF
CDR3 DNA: TGTGCCAGCTCACCGCGGCTGGCGGCTGATGGTGGCTATGGCTACACCTTC

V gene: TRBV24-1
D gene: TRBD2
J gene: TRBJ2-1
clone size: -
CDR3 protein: CATSDSPGRLAGNEQFF
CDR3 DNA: TGTGCCACCAGTGATTCACCTGGACGACTAGCGGGCAATGAGCAGTTCTTC

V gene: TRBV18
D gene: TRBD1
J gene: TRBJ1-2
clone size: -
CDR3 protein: CASSLSDRDFYGYTF
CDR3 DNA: TGTGCCAGCTCACTCTCTGACAGGGACTTCTATGGCTACACCTTC

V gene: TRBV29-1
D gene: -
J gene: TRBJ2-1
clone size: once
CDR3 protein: CSVEGQGGAVVYNEQFF
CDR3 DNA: TGCAGCGTTGAGGGGCAGGGGGGAGCAGTGGTCTACAATGAGCAGTTCTTC

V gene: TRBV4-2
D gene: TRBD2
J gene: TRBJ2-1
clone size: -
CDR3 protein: CASSQERTSGGANEQFF
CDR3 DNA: TGTGCCAGCAGCCAAGAGCGGACTAGCGGGGGGGCCAATGAGCAGTTCTTC

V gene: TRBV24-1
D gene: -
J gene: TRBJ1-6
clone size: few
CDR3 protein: CATSDSRTGNSPLHF
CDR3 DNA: TGTGCCACCAGTGATTCCCGGACGGGGAATTCACCCCTCCACTTT

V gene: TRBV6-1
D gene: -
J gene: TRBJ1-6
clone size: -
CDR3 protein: CASSVGKNYVNSPLHF
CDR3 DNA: TGTGCCAGCAGTGTTGGCAAGAATTACGTTAATTCACCCCTCCACTTT

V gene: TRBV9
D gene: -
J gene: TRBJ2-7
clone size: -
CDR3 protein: CASSVAGRRGLYEQYF
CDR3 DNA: TGTGCCAGCAGCGTAGCTGGAAGGAGGGGGCTCTACGAGCAGTACTTC

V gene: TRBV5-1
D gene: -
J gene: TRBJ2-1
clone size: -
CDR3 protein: CASSLSEGLRRYNEQFF
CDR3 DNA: TGCGCCAGCAGCTTGTCGGAGGGCCTACGAAGATACAATGAGCAGTTCTTC

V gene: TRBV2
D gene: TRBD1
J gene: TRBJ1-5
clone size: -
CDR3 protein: CASRGTENSNQPQHF
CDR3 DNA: TGTGCCAGCAGAGGGACAGAGAATAGCAATCAGCCCCAGCATTTT

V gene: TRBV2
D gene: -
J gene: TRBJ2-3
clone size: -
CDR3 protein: CASSEWSPGTTDTQYF
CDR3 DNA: TGTGCCAGCAGTGAATGGTCTCCGGGAACGACAGATACGCAGTATTTT

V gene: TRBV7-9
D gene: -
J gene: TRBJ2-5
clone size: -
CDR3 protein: CASSLVEWTKSETQYF
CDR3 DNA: TGTGCCAGCAGCTTAGTAGAATGGACAAAGTCGGAGACCCAGTACTTC

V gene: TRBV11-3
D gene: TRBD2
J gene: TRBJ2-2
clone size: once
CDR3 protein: CASSKRTSGPTGELFF
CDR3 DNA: TGTGCCAGCAGCAAGAGGACTAGCGGGCCGACCGGGGAGCTGTTTTTT

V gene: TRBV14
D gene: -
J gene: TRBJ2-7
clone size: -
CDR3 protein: CASSQAEAGTKRESQYF
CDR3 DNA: TGTGCCAGCAGCCAGGCAGAGGCAGGGACAAAAAGGGAGTCGCAGTACTTC

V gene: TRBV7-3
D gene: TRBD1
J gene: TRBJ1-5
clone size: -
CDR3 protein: CASSLYLRGGQGNQPQHF
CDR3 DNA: TGTGCCAGCAGCTTATATTTAAGAGGGGGACAGGGGAATCAGCCCCAGCATTTT

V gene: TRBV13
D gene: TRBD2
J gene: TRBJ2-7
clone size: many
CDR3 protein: CASSFPMGGSSYEQYF
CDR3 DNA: TGTGCCAGCAGCTTTCCAATGGGCGGGAGCTCCTACGAGCAGTACTTC

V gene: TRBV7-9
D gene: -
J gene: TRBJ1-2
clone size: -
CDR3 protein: CASSPPGGGNYGYTF
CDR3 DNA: TGTGCCAGCAGCCCCCCGGGGGGGGGAAACTATGGCTACACCTTC

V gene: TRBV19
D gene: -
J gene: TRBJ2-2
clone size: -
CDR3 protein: CASSILGTTGELFF
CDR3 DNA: TGTGCCAGTAGTATATTGGGCACCACCGGGGAGCTGTTTTTT

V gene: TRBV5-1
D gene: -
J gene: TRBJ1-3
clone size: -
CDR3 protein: CASSLEGSGNTIYF
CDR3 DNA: TGCGCCAGCAGCTTGGAGGGGTCTGGAAACACCATATATTTT

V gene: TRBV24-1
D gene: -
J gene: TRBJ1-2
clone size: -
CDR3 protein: CATSGGPEGYTF
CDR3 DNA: TGTGCCACCAGTGGAGGGCCCGAGGGCTACACCTTC